This T cell receptor (beta chain) was observed in a study of patients and donors after allogeneic stem cell transplantation. This clonotype was detected only a few times. At one boundary the junction diverges from the germline segment, which might be a read error. TCRdb itself ran the RT-PCR reads through MiXCR, one entry per CDR3 protein. The sample shows about a million distinct CDR3 sequences, under 20% of them seen only once. Germline loops: CDR1 SGHTA, CDR2 FQGNSA. CDR3 length equals 13 residues. The chain employs TRBV7-2 and TRBJ2-1; the D is unclear. The sequenced material came from blood, either unsorted or a sorted T cell fraction (not recorded which). The TCR sequence derives from a human donor who was either an allogeneic HSCT recipient or a stem cell or donor lymphocyte infusion donor (not recorded which). It is not recorded whose cells these are; they may come from a transplant donor. The CDR3 loop is CASSVARYNEQFF. The CDR3 DNA sequence: TGTGCCAGCAGCGTAGCAAGGTACAATGAGCAGTTCTTC.